This entry features one T cell receptor (beta chain) sequence. Its antigen remains unknown. A junction boundary mismatches the germline segment, possibly from a read error. This specimen belongs to a study of a mutant IDH1 vaccine in newly diagnosed glioma. The assay was immunoSEQ multiplex PCR, and TCRdb's table has in-frame clones only and misses some. The table shows over 45,000 clones, with about 80% occurring only once. This CDR3 region has 14 residues. CDR1 SGHRS and CDR2 YFSETQ come from the germline V gene. Stated time point: week 5, during vaccination. Doses consisted of 300 ug of mutant IDH1 20-mer peptide each, paired with topical imiquimod.

V usage is TRBV5-1 and J usage is TRBJ1-2; 8 nucleotides agree with TRBD1. This sample comprised PBMCs, obtained from a glioma patient whose treatment included an IDH1 peptide vaccine. The receptor was isolated from a woman in her 50s with glioma. The CDR3 is CASSKDRANDGYTF. In nucleotides, the CDR3 is TGCGCCAGCAGCAAGGACAGGGCTAACGATGGCTACACCTTC.